The source of this T cell receptor beta chain is a study of shared clonotypes between healthy human individuals. About the research overall: There were three CD4 naive, three CD4 memory, two CD8 naive and one CD8 memory plates per donor.

The assay was immunoSEQ multiplex PCR, and TCRdb's table has in-frame clones only and misses some. The sample includes roughly 600,000 clones, about 98% of them seen just once. CD45RO-negative, CCR7-selected cells formed the naive CD8 fraction, which excluded terminally differentiated effector memory CD45RA+ cells. This CDR3 spans 16 amino acids. V was trimmed by 7 bases and J by 5 bases, leaving 22 bases between them. Germline V CDR1 and CDR2: SNHLY, FYNNEI. The source is a man aged 30 to 39 in good health. V is TRBV2 and J is TRBJ2-3; D might be TRBD1 (5 bases). Sequencing used naive CD8+ T cells sorted from blood. DNA of the CDR3: TGTGCCAGCATAGGGGCCCCGGAGTTACGTGAAGATACGCAGTATTTT. It yields the protein CASIGAPELREDTQYF.